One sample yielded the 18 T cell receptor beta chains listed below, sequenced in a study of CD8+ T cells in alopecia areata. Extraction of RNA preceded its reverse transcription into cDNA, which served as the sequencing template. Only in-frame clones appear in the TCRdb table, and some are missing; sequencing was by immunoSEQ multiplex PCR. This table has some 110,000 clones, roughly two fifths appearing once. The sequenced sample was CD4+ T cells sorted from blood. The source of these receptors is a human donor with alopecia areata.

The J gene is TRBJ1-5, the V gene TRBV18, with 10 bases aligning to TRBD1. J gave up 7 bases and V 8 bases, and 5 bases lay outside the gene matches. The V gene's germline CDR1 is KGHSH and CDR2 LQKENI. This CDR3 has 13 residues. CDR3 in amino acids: CASGTGVGQPQHF. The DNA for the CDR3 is TGTGCCAGCGGGACAGGGGTCGGACAGCCCCAGCATTTT.

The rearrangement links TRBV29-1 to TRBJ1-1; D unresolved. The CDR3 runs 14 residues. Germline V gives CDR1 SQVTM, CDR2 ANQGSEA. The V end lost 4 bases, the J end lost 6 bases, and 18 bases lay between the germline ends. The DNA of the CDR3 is TGCAGCGTTGGAAAGGCCGCGGTTCGGGCTGAAGCTTTCTTT. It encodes CSVGKAAVRAEAFF.

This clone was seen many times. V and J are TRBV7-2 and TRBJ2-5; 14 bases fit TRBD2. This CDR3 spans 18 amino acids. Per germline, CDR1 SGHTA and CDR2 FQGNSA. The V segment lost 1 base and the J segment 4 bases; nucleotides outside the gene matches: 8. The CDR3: CASSLGGTSGSLGETQYF. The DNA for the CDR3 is TGTGCCAGCAGCTTAGGAGGGACTAGCGGGAGTTTAGGAGAGACCCAGTACTTC.

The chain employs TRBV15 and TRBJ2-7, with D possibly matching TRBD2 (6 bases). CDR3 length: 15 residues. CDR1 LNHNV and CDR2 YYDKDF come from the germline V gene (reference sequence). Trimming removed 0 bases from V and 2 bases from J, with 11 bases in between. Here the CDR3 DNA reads TGTGCCACCAGCAGAGAAAGGGGACTTACCTACGAGCAGTACTTC. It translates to CATSRERGLTYEQYF.

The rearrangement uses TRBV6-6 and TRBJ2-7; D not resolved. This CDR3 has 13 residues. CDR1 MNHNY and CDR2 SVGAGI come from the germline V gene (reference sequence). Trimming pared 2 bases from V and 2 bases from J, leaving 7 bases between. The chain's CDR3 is CASSYAQAYEQYF. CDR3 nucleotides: TGTGCCAGCAGTTACGCCCAAGCCTACGAGCAGTACTTC.

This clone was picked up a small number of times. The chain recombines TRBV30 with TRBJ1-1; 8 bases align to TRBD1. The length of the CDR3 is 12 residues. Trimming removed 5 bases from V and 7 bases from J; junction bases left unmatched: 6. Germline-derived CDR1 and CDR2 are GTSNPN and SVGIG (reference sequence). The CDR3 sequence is CAWGRTGSEAFF. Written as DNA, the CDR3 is TGTGCCTGGGGAAGGACAGGGAGTGAAGCTTTCTTT.

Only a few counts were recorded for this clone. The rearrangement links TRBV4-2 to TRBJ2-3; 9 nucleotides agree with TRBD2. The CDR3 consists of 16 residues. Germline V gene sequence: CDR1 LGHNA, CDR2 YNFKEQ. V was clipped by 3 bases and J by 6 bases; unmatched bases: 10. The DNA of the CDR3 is TGTGCCAGCAGCCACCTACTAGCGGGTACCTCGGATACGCAGTATTTT. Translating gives CASSHLLAGTSDTQYF.

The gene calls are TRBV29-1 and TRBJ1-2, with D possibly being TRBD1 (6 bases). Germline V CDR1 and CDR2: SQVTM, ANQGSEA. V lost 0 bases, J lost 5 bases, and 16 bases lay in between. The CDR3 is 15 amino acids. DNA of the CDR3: TGCAGCGTTGAAGACGGGACACTGGCCCCATATGGCTACACCTTC. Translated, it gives CSVEDGTLAPYGYTF. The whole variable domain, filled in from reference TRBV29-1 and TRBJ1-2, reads SAVISQKPSRDICQRGTSLTIQCQVDSQVTMMFWYRQQPGQSLTLIATANQGSEATYESGFVIDKFPISRPNLTFSTLTVSNMSPEDSSIYLCSVEDGTLAPYGYTFGSGTRLTVV.

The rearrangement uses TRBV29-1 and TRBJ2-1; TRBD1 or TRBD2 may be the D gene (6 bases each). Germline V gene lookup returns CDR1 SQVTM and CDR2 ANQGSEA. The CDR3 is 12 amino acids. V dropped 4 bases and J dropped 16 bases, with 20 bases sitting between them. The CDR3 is CSVATGRRFRFF. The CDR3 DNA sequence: TGCAGCGTTGCAACAGGGAGGCGGTTTCGATTCTTC.

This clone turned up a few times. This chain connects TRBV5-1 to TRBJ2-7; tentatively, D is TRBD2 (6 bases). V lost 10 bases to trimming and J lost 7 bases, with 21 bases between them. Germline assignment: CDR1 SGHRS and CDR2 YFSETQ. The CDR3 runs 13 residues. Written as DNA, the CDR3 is TGCGCCTCGGGTCCGGGACTCCCCCAGGAGCAGTACTTC. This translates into CASGPGLPQEQYF.

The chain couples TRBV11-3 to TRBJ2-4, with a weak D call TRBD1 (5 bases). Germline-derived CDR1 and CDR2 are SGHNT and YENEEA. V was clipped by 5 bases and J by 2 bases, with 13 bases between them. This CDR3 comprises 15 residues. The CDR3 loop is CASSPLGVTKNIQYF. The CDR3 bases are TGTGCCAGCAGCCCTTTAGGGGTGACCAAAAACATTCAGTACTTC.

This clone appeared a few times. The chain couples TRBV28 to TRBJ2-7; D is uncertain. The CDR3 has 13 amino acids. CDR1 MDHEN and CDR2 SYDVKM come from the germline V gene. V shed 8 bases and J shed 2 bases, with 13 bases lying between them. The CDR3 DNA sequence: TGTGCCAGCCAAGTGGGGATTCCCTACGAGCAGTACTTC. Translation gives CASQVGIPYEQYF. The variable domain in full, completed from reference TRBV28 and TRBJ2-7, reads DVKVTQSSRYLVKRTGEKVFLECVQDMDHENMFWYRQDPGLGLRLIYFSYDVKMKEKGDIPEGYSVSREKKERFSLILESASTNQTSMYLCASQVGIPYEQYFGPGTRLTVT.

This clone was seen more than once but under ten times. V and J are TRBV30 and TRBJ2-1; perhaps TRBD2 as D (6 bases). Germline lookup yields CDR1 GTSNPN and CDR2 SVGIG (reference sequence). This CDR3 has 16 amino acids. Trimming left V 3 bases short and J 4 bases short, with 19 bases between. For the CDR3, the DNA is TGTGCCTGGAGCGCCCGTATGGGAGGAGCATACAATGAGCAGTTCTTC. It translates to CAWSARMGGAYNEQFF. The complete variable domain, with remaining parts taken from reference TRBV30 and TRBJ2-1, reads SQTIHQWPATLVQPVGSPLSLECTVEGTSNPNLYWYRQAAGRGLQLLFYSVGIGQISSEVPQNLSASRPQDRQFILSSKKLLLSDSGFYLCAWSARMGGAYNEQFFGPGTRLTVL.

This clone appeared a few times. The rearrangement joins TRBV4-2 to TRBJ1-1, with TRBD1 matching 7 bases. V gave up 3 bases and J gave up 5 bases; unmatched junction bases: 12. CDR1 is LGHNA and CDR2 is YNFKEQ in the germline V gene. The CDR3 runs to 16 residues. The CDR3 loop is CASSQITQGRRTEAFF. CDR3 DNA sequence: TGTGCCAGCAGCCAGATTACACAGGGGCGGAGGACTGAAGCTTTCTTT.

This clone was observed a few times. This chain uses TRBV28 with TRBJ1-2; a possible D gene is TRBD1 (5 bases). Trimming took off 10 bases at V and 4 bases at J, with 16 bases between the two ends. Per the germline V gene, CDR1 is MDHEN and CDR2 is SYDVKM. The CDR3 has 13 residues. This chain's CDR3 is CATRGVRLYGYTF. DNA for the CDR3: TGTGCCACTCGGGGGGTGCGGCTCTATGGCTACACCTTC.

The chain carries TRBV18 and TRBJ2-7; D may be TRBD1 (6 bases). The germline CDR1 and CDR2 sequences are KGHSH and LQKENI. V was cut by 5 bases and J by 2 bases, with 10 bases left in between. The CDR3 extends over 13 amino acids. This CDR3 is CASSSRDTYEQYF. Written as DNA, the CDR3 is TGTGCCAGCTCATCCCGGGACACCTACGAGCAGTACTTC.

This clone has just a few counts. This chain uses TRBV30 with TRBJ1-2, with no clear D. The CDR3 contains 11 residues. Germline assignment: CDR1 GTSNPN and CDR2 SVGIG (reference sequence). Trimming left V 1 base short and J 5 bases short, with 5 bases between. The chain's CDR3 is CAWSEQYGYTF. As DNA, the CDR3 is TGTGCCTGGAGTGAACAATATGGCTACACCTTC.

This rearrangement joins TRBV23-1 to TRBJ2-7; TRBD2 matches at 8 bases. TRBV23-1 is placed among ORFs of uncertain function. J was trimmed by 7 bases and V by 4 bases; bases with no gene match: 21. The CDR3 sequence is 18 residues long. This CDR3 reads CASSLAGPPINGVLEQYF. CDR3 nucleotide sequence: TGCGCCAGCAGTCTAGCGGGACCCCCGATTAATGGTGTACTGGAGCAGTACTTC.